A selection of T cell receptor beta chains follows, all from one sample in a study of T cell changes during pregnancy in multiple sclerosis. Method: immunoSEQ multiplex PCR; TCRdb's copy keeps in-frame clones and lacks some. The repertoire holds about 50,000 clones, with about 93% as singletons. Here the sequenced sample was CD4+ T cells from peripheral blood mononuclear cells, taken after pregnancy. The source of these receptors is a female donor with multiple sclerosis, enrolled in a pregnancy study. The CDR3 runs from the conserved cysteine through the conserved F or W. The D gene is left open where the match is weak. Some rows mark clone size as missing; the rest say once, few, many or name a class of expanded clone.

D,V,J,length,size,DNA,CDR3
-,TRBV7-6,TRBJ2-5,13,-,TGTGCCAGCAGCTTAGTGAGAGGAGAGACCCAGTACTTC,CASSLVRGETQYF
TRBD1,TRBV6-5,TRBJ2-7,14,-,TGTGCCAGCAGTACCCGGACAGGGAGGAACGAGCAGTACTTC,CASSTRTGRNEQYF
TRBD2,TRBV27,TRBJ2-3,20,-,TGTGCCAGCAGTTCGACCTTCCTCCGGGGGAGGGACGGCGCGACAGATACGCAGTATTTT,CASSSTFLRGRDGATDTQYF
-,TRBV5-4,TRBJ2-5,15,-,TGTGCCAGCAGCTCCAAACAGGGTTTAGGGGAGACCCAGTACTTC,CASSSKQGLGETQYF
-,TRBV9,TRBJ1-3,15,-,TGTGCCAGCAGCGTAGGACAGCTCTCTGGAAACACCATATATTTT,CASSVGQLSGNTIYF
TRBD1,TRBV25-1,TRBJ1-2,13,-,TGTGCCAGCAGCGCTGACAGGGCCGGAGGCTACACCTTC,CASSADRAGGYTF
-,TRBV9,TRBJ2-1,12,-,TGTGCCAGCAGCGTAGCTCGGGGTGAGCAGTTCTTC,CASSVARGEQFF
TRBD2,TRBV5-1,TRBJ2-3,19,few,TGCGCCAGCAGCCCTGAAGCGGGAGGAGGGGTAACTAGCACAGATACGCAGTATTTT,CASSPEAGGGVTSTDTQYF
-,TRBV5-1,TRBJ2-7,13,-,TGCGCCAGCAGCTTGGACGGGATCTACGAGCAGTACTTC,CASSLDGIYEQYF
TRBD1,TRBV14,TRBJ2-5,15,-,TGTGCCAGCAGCCAGAGACAGGGCGGACAAGAGACCCAGTACTTC,CASSQRQGGQETQYF
-,TRBV28,TRBJ2-7,14,-,TGTGCCAGCAGTTATCGTTCCGGGAGCCACGAGCAGTACTTC,CASSYRSGSHEQYF
TRBD1,TRBV5-4,TRBJ2-5,19,-,TGTGCCAGCAGCTCACCCCGGGGGAGGTCAGGGGGCCTCCAAGAGACCCAGTACTTC,CASSSPRGRSGGLQETQYF
TRBD2,TRBV5-6,TRBJ2-1,17,-,TGTGCCAGCAGCCTATCACGACTAGCGGGTACTAGAAATGAGCAGTTCTTC,CASSLSRLAGTRNEQFF
-,TRBV21-1,TRBJ2-3,15,-,-,CASSKVARGTDTQYF
-,TRBV5-4,TRBJ1-1,15,-,TGTGCCAGCAGCCCGCGGCCGGGGTGGGACACTGAAGCTTTCTTT,CASSPRPGWDTEAFF
-,TRBV4-1,TRBJ2-3,16,-,TGCGCCAGCAGCCAAGATGAAGAGCGTGGCACAGATACGCAGTATTTT,CASSQDEERGTDTQYF
-,TRBV6-1,TRBJ1-5,15,once,TGTGCCAGCAGTGTAGGGGGAGTGAGCAATCAGCCCCAGCATTTT,CASSVGGVSNQPQHF
TRBD1,TRBV28,TRBJ2-1,16,once,TGTGCCAGCACCCCAGTAGGGACAGGGGTAGGGAATGAGCAGTTCTTC,CASTPVGTGVGNEQFF
TRBD2,TRBV27,TRBJ2-2,19,-,TGTGCCAGCAGTTCCAGTCGAGCGGGACTCCTCCGGAACACCGGGGAGCTGTTTTTT,CASSSSRAGLLRNTGELFF
TRBD2,TRBV5-1,TRBJ2-3,15,-,TGCGCCAGCAGCCGGGCGGGAGGGCCGGGAGATACGCAGTATTTT,CASSRAGGPGDTQYF
-,TRBV4-3,TRBJ1-1,17,-,TGCGCCAGCAGCCCCGACCCTGAAGGAATGGTGAGGACTGAAGCTTTCTTT,CASSPDPEGMVRTEAFF
-,TRBV30,TRBJ1-1,13,-,TGTGCCTGGGGCCAGGGTCAGTGGGCTGAAGCTTTCTTT,CAWGQGQWAEAFF
TRBD2,TRBV6-1,TRBJ2-1,16,-,TGTGCCAGCAGTGTCTTGGGACTAGCGGGAGAGGGTGAGCAGTTCTTC,CASSVLGLAGEGEQFF
-,TRBV7-2,TRBJ2-2,15,-,TGTGCCAGCAGCTTACCGGCAGGATACACCGGGGAGCTGTTTTTT,CASSLPAGYTGELFF
TRBD2,TRBV10-2,TRBJ2-1,17,-,TGCGCCAGCAGTGGGGCAATCGGGGGGATCTCCTACAATGAGCAGTTCTTC,CASSGAIGGISYNEQFF
TRBD1,TRBV28,TRBJ2-5,17,once,TGTGCCAGCAGCCCTACTGGGGGACAGGGGATTGGGGAGACCCAGTACTTC,CASSPTGGQGIGETQYF
-,TRBV25-1,TRBJ2-7,13,-,TGTGCCAGCAGTGGTGACATATCCTACGAGCAGTACTTC,CASSGDISYEQYF
-,TRBV29-1,TRBJ1-1,12,-,TGCAGCGTTGAGAGTACGGGCACTGAAGCTTTCTTT,CSVESTGTEAFF
-,TRBV6-5,TRBJ1-1,12,-,TGTGCCAGCCAGGGGTGGGACACTGAAGCTTTCTTT,CASQGWDTEAFF
TRBD1,TRBV4-2,TRBJ1-3,15,-,TGTGCCAGCAGCCTTCGGGACAGCTCTGGAAACACCATATATTTT,CASSLRDSSGNTIYF
TRBD1,TRBV19,TRBJ1-5,15,-,TGTGCCAGTAGTAGGGACAGGGTGTCAGGTCAGCCCCAGCATTTT,CASSRDRVSGQPQHF
TRBD1,TRBV7-9,TRBJ1-1,15,-,TGTGCCAGCAGCTCGTACAGGGGTGCGAACACTGAAGCTTTCTTT,CASSSYRGANTEAFF
TRBD2,TRBV5-1,TRBJ2-3,15,-,TGCGCCAGCAACCCAGGACTAGCGGAGGGTTCCTCGCAGTATTTT,CASNPGLAEGSSQYF
TRBD1,TRBV5-1,TRBJ1-1,15,-,TGCGCCAGCAGCTTGACCCAGGGGGTTGGACCTGAAGCTTTCTTT,CASSLTQGVGPEAFF
TRBD2,TRBV7-2,TRBJ2-3,17,-,TGTGCCAGCAGCCCCTGGACTAGCGGGAGGTTCAGGCATACGCAGTATTTT,CASSPWTSGRFRHTQYF
-,TRBV2,TRBJ2-3,11,-,TGTGCCAGCAGTGTCGCAGATACGCAGTATTTT,CASSVADTQYF
TRBD1,TRBV18,TRBJ1-1,16,-,TGTGCCAGCTCACCACAGTCGGGACAGGGATACACTGAAGCTTTCTTT,CASSPQSGQGYTEAFF
-,TRBV5-1,TRBJ2-3,14,-,TGCGCCAGCAGCTCGGCGGCTAACACAGATACGCAGTATTTT,CASSSAANTDTQYF
-,TRBV6-1,TRBJ1-3,14,few,TGTGCCAGCAGTGAACACCTGGAGGGAAACACCATATATTTT,CASSEHLEGNTIYF
-,TRBV7-3,TRBJ1-2,13,-,TGTGCCAGCAGCCAGAGTCAGGGAAACGGCTACACCTTC,CASSQSQGNGYTF
TRBD1,TRBV6-1,TRBJ1-1,13,few,TGTGCCAGCAGGGACAGGGCTTTCACTGAAGCTTTCTTT,CASRDRAFTEAFF
TRBD1,TRBV7-2,TRBJ1-2,16,-,TGTGCCAGCAGCCCCGGACGGGACAGGGTATTGAATGGCTACACCTTC,CASSPGRDRVLNGYTF
-,TRBV5-1,TRBJ1-4,14,-,TGCGCCAGCAGCTTTACAGGGTCTAATGAAAAACTGTTTTTT,CASSFTGSNEKLFF
TRBD1,TRBV2,TRBJ2-7,13,-,TGTGCCAGCAGTCCAGGACAGGGGACCAAGCAGTACTTC,CASSPGQGTKQYF
-,TRBV29-1,TRBJ2-7,12,-,TGCAGCGTTGAATCCCCAGGGGACGAGCAGTACTTC,CSVESPGDEQYF
TRBD2,TRBV10-1,TRBJ2-1,13,-,TGCGCCAGCAGTCCGGGACTATACAATGAGCAGTTCTTC,CASSPGLYNEQFF
TRBD1,TRBV18,TRBJ2-7,16,once,TGTGCCAGCTCACTACGACAGGGACAAGGGAACTACGAGCAGTACTTC,CASSLRQGQGNYEQYF
-,TRBV11-2,TRBJ1-5,15,-,TGTGCCAGCAGCTTGGGTACAGGACACAATCAGCCCCAGCATTTT,CASSLGTGHNQPQHF
TRBD2,TRBV13,TRBJ2-3,17,-,TGTGCCAGCAGCCCCCGGGGGACTAGCGGGGGCACAGATACGCAGTATTTT,CASSPRGTSGGTDTQYF